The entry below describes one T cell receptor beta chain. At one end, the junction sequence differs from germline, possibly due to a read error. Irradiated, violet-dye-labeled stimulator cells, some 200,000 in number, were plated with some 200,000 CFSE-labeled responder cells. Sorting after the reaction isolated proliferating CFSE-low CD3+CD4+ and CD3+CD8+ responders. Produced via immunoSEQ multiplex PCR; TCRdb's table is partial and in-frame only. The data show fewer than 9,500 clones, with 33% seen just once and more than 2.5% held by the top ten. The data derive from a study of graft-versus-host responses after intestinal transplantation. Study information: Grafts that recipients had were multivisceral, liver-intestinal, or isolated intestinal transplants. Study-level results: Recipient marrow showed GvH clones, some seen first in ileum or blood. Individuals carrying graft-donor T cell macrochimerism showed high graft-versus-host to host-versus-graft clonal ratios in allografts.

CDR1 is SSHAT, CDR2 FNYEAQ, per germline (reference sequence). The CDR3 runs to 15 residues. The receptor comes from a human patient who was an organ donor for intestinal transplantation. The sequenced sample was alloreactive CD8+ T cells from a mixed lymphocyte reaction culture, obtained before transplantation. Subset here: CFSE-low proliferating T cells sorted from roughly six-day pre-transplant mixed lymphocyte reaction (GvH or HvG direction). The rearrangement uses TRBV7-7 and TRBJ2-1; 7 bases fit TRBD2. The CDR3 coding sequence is TGTGCTAGCAGGAGGGACTACCCCACCTACAATGAGCAGTTCTTC. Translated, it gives CASRRDYPTYNEQFF.